The next 3 T cell receptor beta chains were all read from a single sample in a study of blood T cells in healthy people across ages (dated by TCRdb to about 2015). Libraries were constructed by 5' RACE. The data were produced on an Illumina HiSeq 2500. A second PCR of about 6 to 11 cycles was performed with a sample-barcoded 5' primer and a J-beta primer mix. TCRdb's own reprocessing of the public reads used fastp at Q25 and MiXCR and kept productive beta chains. Rows are combined by CDR3 protein, so each entry shows the most common genes and DNA. The sample has 800,000 or so distinct CDR3 sequences on record, roughly 25% of them singletons. The ten largest clones represent approximately 3.7% of the sample. The sample was also reused in another study, on T cells of mothers and their children.

Sequenced: blood. The receptors derive from a boy younger than 18 in good health.

For the CDR3, the DNA is TGCAGTGCTATTGCGGGATCATACGAGCAGTACTTC. It yields the protein CSAIAGSYEQYF. The rearrangement joins TRBV20-1 to TRBJ2-7; tentative D call: TRBD2 (6 bases). Germline lookup yields CDR1 DFQATT and CDR2 SNEGSKA (reference sequence). Trimming removed 4 bases at V and 4 bases at J, with 11 bases between. This CDR3 has 12 residues.

This chain uses TRBV27 with TRBJ1-2; 7 bases match TRBD1. This CDR3 has 11 residues. The germline V gene has CDR1 MNHEY and CDR2 SMNVEV (reference sequence). V was pared by 10 bases and J by 7 bases, with 6 bases of the junction left unmatched. The CDR3 DNA reads as TGTGCCACTTGGGGGACAGTTGGCTACACCTTC. Translation: CATWGTVGYTF.

This clonotype has just one count. The chain couples TRBV9 to TRBJ2-5; TRBD1 agrees at 12 bases. Judging by the DNA end, TRBJ2-1 fits better; the J call may be wrong. Per germline, CDR1 SGDLS and CDR2 YYNGEE. The CDR3 is 18 amino acids. The CDR3 sequence is CASSVSGTGGNLFYEQFF. As DNA, the CDR3 is TGTGCCAGCAGCGTATCCGGGACAGGGGGCAATCTTTTCTATGAGCAGTTCTTC.